Listed below are T cell receptor beta chains from one sample, sequenced in a study of PD-L1 blockade in urothelial cancer. Some clones are missing from TCRdb's copy, which holds only in-frame ones; the method was immunoSEQ multiplex PCR. The sample has tens of thousands of clones, almost 85% seen once. This material consisted of PBMCs, taken around atezolizumab (anti-PD-L1) treatment. The origin of the receptors is a man between 65 and 85 years old with urothelial cancer. Each CDR3 is given with its conserved first and last residue. Fields, in order: clone size, V gene, D gene, J gene, CDR3 DNA, CDR3 protein. The D gene is left open where the match is weak. Rows give clone size only sometimes, using once, few, many, or a class for an expanded clone.

few	TRBV5-4	TRBD1	TRBJ1-6	TGTGCCAGCAGCTTGGGGGGACAGCTTAATTCACCCCTCCACTTT	CASSLGGQLNSPLHF
once	TRBV5-8	TRBD2	TRBJ2-1	TGTGCCAGCAGCTTGGCGGGACTAGCTCAAAATGAGCAGTTCTTC	CASSLAGLAQNEQFF
NA	TRBV5-1	NA	TRBJ1-3	TGCGCCAGCAGCTTGGCTGGGGTCAGGGCTGGAAACACCATATATTTT	CASSLAGVRAGNTIYF
NA	TRBV9	TRBD2	TRBJ2-3	TGTGCCAGCAGCGACGGGACTAGCGGCGCGTGGGATACGCAGTATTTT	CASSDGTSGAWDTQYF
NA	TRBV6-1	NA	TRBJ1-2	TGTGCCTCACGGCGGGGTGCTAACTATGGCTACACCTTC	CASRRGANYGYTF
NA	TRBV11-2	TRBD2	TRBJ2-5	TGTGCCAGCAGTTCGGGAGGGGCCAAGGAGACCCAGTACTTC	CASSSGGAKETQYF
NA	TRBV2	TRBD1	TRBJ1-2	TGTGCCAGCAGTGCCCGGACAGGGGGCGACTACACCTTC	CASSARTGGDYTF
NA	TRBV9	NA	TRBJ1-1	TGTGCCAGCAGCCATTCTGGGGGCGAGAGGACTGAAGCTTTCTTT	CASSHSGGERTEAFF
once	TRBV29-1	NA	TRBJ2-5	TGCAGCGTTGATCGCGGGGGCGGAAAGGAGACCCAGTACTTC	CSVDRGGGKETQYF
NA	TRBV2	TRBD1	TRBJ1-5	TGTGCCAGCAGTGAAGCAGGACAGGGAGGAAATCAGCCCCAGCATTTT	CASSEAGQGGNQPQHF
NA	TRBV11-3	NA	TRBJ2-3	TGTGCCAGCAGCCGCCGGGGGAGCACAGATACGCAGTATTTT	CASSRRGSTDTQYF
NA	TRBV11-2	TRBD2	TRBJ2-2	TGTGCCAGCAGCCCCAGGGTGGGGACTAGCGGGAGTGGGGAGCTGTTTTTT	CASSPRVGTSGSGELFF
NA	TRBV7-6	TRBD1	TRBJ2-1	TGTGCCAGCAGCCCTCGGACAGGGTTCAATGAGCAGTTCTTC	CASSPRTGFNEQFF
NA	TRBV19	TRBD1	TRBJ1-5	TGTGCCAGTAGCCTGGACAGGGCCCGCAATCAGCCCCAGCATTTT	CASSLDRARNQPQHF
once	TRBV6-1	NA	TRBJ1-4	TGTGCCAGCAGAGTGGACAGCCTTGAAAAACTGTTTTTT	CASRVDSLEKLFF
NA	TRBV4-1	NA	TRBJ1-5	TGCGCTAGCAGCCAAGAGGGAGCGGGTCAGCCCCAGCATTTT	CASSQEGAGQPQHF
NA	TRBV28	TRBD2	TRBJ2-5	TGTGCCAGCAGTCGGCCCACAACTAGCGGGAGAAAGACCCAGTACTTC	CASSRPTTSGRKTQYF
NA	TRBV19	TRBD1	TRBJ2-3	TGTGCCAGTAGTCCTATGGACAGGGTCACAGATACGCAGTATTTT	CASSPMDRVTDTQYF
NA	TRBV19	NA	TRBJ2-2	TGTGCCAGCTCCCAACAGGGGGGGACCGGGGAGCTGTTTTTT	CASSQQGGTGELFF
NA	TRBV5-1	TRBD1	TRBJ2-7	TGCGCCAGCAGCTTGCGCACAGGGGAGCACTACGAGCAGTACTTC	CASSLRTGEHYEQYF
once	TRBV6-1	TRBD1	TRBJ2-2	TGTGCCAGCAGTGAAGCCCGGGACAGGGTCCCCGGGGAGCTGTTTTTT	CASSEARDRVPGELFF
once	TRBV7-2	NA	TRBJ1-2	TGTGCCAGCAGCTTTCCGGGGTTACTAACGGGCTACACCTTC	CASSFPGLLTGYTF
NA	TRBV28	NA	TRBJ2-7	TGTGCCAGCAGTTTAATGGGGCAATACGAGCAGTACTTC	CASSLMGQYEQYF
NA	TRBV6-6	TRBD1	TRBJ1-1	TGTGCCAGCAGTTACTCTCAGGGACAGGGTCTGGAAGCTTTCTTT	CASSYSQGQGLEAFF
NA	TRBV30	NA	TRBJ2-2	TGTGCCTGGAGTGACGGGAACACCGGGGAGCTGTTTTTT	CAWSDGNTGELFF
NA	TRBV19	TRBD1	TRBJ2-7	TGTGCCAGTAGTGCGGGACAGGGGATCCCCTACGAGCAGTACTTC	CASSAGQGIPYEQYF
once	TRBV2	NA	TRBJ1-3	TGTGCCAGCAGTGGAGGTGGTGTATACTCTGGAAACACCATATATTTT	CASSGGGVYSGNTIYF
NA	TRBV25-1	TRBD2	TRBJ2-3	TGTGCCAGCAGCCAAGCGGGGGTAACAGATACGCAGTATTTT	CASSQAGVTDTQYF
NA	TRBV5-6	NA	TRBJ2-5	TGTGCCAGCAGCTTGGGGCGGGGGCCCCAAGAGACCCAGTACTTC	CASSLGRGPQETQYF
NA	TRBV19	TRBD1	TRBJ1-1	TGTGCCAGTATGTTGAGGACAGGGGGACTGGACACTGAAGCTTTCTTT	CASMLRTGGLDTEAFF
NA	TRBV5-4	TRBD1	TRBJ2-7	TGTGCCAGCAGCGCGAGGACAGGCAACTCCTACGAGCAGTACTTC	CASSARTGNSYEQYF
NA	TRBV27	TRBD1	TRBJ1-4	TGTGCCAGCAGTCCCCGACAGGGCAGTAGTGAAAAACTGTTTTTT	CASSPRQGSSEKLFF
NA	TRBV7-9	TRBD1	TRBJ2-5	TGTGCCAGCAGCTACGACAGGGGGCTTGGGGAGACCCAGTACTTC	CASSYDRGLGETQYF
once	TRBV7-2	TRBD2	TRBJ2-7	TGTGCCAGCAGTTCTCCCGCGGGAGGGGTCTCCTACGAGCAGTACTTC	CASSSPAGGVSYEQYF